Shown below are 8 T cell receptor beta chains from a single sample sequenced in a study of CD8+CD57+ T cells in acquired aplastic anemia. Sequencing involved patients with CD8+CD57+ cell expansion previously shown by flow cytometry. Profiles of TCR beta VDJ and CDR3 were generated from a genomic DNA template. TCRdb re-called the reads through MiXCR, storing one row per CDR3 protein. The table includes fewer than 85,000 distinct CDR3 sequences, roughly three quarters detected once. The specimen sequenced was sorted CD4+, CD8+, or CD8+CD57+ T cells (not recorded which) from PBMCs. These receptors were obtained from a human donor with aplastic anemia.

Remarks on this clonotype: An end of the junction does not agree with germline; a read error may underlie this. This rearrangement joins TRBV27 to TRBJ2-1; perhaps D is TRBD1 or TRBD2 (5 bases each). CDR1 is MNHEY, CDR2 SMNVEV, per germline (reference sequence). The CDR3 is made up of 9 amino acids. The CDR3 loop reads CASSLWGIF. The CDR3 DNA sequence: TGTGCCAGCAGTTTATGGGGGATCTTC.

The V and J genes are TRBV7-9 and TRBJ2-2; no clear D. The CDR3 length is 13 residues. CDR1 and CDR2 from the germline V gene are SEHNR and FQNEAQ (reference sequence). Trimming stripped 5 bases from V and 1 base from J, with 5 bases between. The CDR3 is CASSPQNTGELFF. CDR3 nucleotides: TGTGCCAGCAGCCCTCAGAACACCGGGGAGCTGTTTTTT.

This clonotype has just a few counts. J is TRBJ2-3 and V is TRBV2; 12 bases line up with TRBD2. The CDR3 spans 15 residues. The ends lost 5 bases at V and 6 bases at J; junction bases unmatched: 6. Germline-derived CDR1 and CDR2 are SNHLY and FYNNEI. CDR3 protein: CASSSILAGGDTQYF. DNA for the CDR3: TGTGCCAGCAGTTCGATCCTAGCGGGAGGGGATACGCAGTATTTT.

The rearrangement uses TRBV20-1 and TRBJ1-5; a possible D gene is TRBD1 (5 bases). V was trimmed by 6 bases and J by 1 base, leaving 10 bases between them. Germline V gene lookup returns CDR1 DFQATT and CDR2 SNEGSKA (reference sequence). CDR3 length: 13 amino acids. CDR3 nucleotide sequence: TGCAGTGCCCAGGGACCAAGCAATCAGCCCCAGCATTTT. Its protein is CSAQGPSNQPQHF.

DNA of the CDR3: TGCAGTGCTAGCACGGGAGGAACCTACGAGCAGTACTTC. Its translation: CSASTGGTYEQYF. The J gene is TRBJ2-7, the V gene TRBV20-1; 7 bases are a match to TRBD2. Germline lookup yields CDR1 DFQATT and CDR2 SNEGSKA (reference sequence). J was trimmed by 2 bases and V by 3 bases; bases with no gene match: 4. The CDR3 is 13 residues long.

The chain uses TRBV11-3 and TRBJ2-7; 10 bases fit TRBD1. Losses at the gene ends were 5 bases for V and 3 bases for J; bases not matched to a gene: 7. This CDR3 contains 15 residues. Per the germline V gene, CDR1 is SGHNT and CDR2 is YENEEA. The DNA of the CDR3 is TGTGCCAGCAGCGAGACAGGGGGCGCATTCTACGAGCAGTACTTC. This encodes CASSETGGAFYEQYF. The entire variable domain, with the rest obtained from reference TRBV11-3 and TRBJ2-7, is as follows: EAGVVQSPRYKIIEKKQPVAFWCNPISGHNTLYWYLQNLGQGPELLIRYENEEAVDDSQLPKDRFSAERLKGVDSTLKIQPAELGDSAVYLCASSETGGAFYEQYFGPGTRLTVT.

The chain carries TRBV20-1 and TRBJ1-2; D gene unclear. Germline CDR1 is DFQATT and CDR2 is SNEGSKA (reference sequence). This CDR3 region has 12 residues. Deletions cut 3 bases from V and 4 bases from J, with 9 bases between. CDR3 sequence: CSARVYIYGYTF. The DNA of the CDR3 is TGCAGTGCTAGGGTCTACATCTATGGCTACACCTTC.

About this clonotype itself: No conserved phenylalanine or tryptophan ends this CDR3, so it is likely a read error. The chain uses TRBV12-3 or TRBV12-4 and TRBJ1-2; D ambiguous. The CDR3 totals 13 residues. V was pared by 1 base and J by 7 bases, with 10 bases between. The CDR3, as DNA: TGTGCCAGCAGTTTAGAAGTGGGGAGTGGCTACACCCTC. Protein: CASSLEVGSGYTL.